The 11 T cell receptor beta chains presented below share a single source sample, sequenced in a study of blood T cell repertoires in COVID-19. The assay was immunoSEQ multiplex PCR, and TCRdb's table has in-frame clones only and misses some. The table shows about 19,000 clones, with roughly 87% occurring only once. Sample: peripheral blood. The source of these receptors is a human donor in a cohort sampled during active COVID-19. The donor label of this sample is uncertain.

The chain links TRBV2 to TRBJ1-6; D unclear. Germline V gene sequence: CDR1 SNHLY, CDR2 FYNNEI. The CDR3 consists of 15 residues. The germline V and J ends were trimmed by 2 bases and 0 bases, with 5 bases remaining between them. CDR3 amino acids: CASSERSSYNSPLHF. The CDR3 nucleotides read TGTGCCAGCAGTGAACGCAGCTCCTATAATTCACCCCTCCACTTT.

This chain joins TRBV5-1 and TRBJ2-1, with 11 bases fitting TRBD1. Germline-derived CDR1 and CDR2 are SGHRS and YFSETQ. The CDR3 totals 20 residues. Trimming cost V 4 bases and J 0 bases; bases outside gene matches: 15. CDR3 in amino acids: CASSALSFRGQGVSYNEQFF. The CDR3 DNA reads as TGCGCCAGCAGCGCCCTAAGCTTTCGGGGACAGGGGGTCTCCTACAATGAGCAGTTCTTC.

This sequence joins TRBV6-7 and TRBJ2-3, with D tentatively TRBD2 (6 bases). TRBV6-7 carries the ORF label, with uncertain function. V lost 5 bases and J lost 2, with 23 bases in between. The CDR3 runs to 18 residues. CDR3 region: CASSPFPLRAGPTDTQYF. The CDR3 coding sequence is TGTGCCAGCAGTCCATTCCCTTTACGGGCGGGACCCACAGATACGCAGTATTTT.

This clone was seen just once. Germline is not matched at one junction end, which may reflect a read error. V gene TRBV7-7 combines with J gene TRBJ2-2, with TRBD1 as a possible D gene (7 bases). This CDR3 is built from 15 residues. Germline V gene sequence: CDR1 SSHAT, CDR2 FNYEAQ (reference sequence). CDR3 loop: CASSLAAGGPGELFF. CDR3 bases: TGTGCTAGCAGCTTAGCGGCAGGGGGACCCGGGGAGCTGTTTTTT. Variable domain in full (rest from reference TRBV7-7 and TRBJ2-2): GAGVSQSPRYKVTKRGQDVTLRCDPISSHATLYWYQQALGQGPEFLTYFNYEAQPDKSGLPSDRFSAERPEGSISTLTIQRTEQRDSAMYRCASSLAAGGPGELFFGEGSRLTVL.

The chain employs TRBV19 and TRBJ2-1; possible D gene TRBD2, 6 bases. The germline V and J ends were trimmed by 9 bases and 1 base, with 16 bases remaining between them. Germline V gene lookup returns CDR1 LNHDA and CDR2 SQIVND (reference sequence). CDR3 size: 15 residues. The CDR3 nucleotides are TGTGCCAGCCGCCCTGGAGGGATTTCCTACAATGAGCAGTTCTTC. Protein: CASRPGGISYNEQFF.

V is TRBV7-8 and J is TRBJ2-1; D gene unclear. The V end lost 11 bases, the J end lost 2 bases, and 7 bases lay between the germline ends. The germline V gene has CDR1 SGHVS and CDR2 FQNEAQ. This CDR3 region has 11 residues. As DNA, the CDR3 is TGTGCCTCCTCCCCCTACAATGAGCAGTTCTTC. This translates into CASSPYNEQFF.

The CDR3 sequence is CASSFRDSYNEQFF. Here the CDR3 DNA reads TGTGCCAGCAGTTTCAGGGACTCCTACAATGAGCAGTTCTTC. The J gene is TRBJ2-1, the V gene TRBV27, with a weak D call TRBD1 (5 bases). Germline loops: CDR1 MNHEY, CDR2 SMNVEV (reference sequence). The CDR3 extends over 14 amino acids. V was shortened by 3 bases and J by 0 bases, with 6 bases between the two germline ends.

The CDR3 coding sequence is TGTGCCAGCAGCCCTGGGACTAGCGGGGTGGGCACAGATACGCAGTATTTT. Its translation is CASSPGTSGVGTDTQYF. This sequence joins TRBV7-9 and TRBJ2-3; TRBD2 agrees at 13 bases. V was clipped by 5 bases and J by 1 base; unmatched bases: 6. Germline V gene sequence: CDR1 SEHNR, CDR2 FQNEAQ (reference sequence). CDR3 length: 17 residues.

This chain connects TRBV19 to TRBJ1-1, with a tentative D call TRBD1 (5 bases). In germline, CDR1 is LNHDA, CDR2 SQIVND (reference sequence). V was clipped by 6 bases and J by 4 bases, with 15 bases between them. The CDR3 has 14 residues. CDR3 coding DNA: TGTGCCAGTAGCGTAAAAGGGGTCTTCACTGAAGCTTTCTTT. Encoded protein: CASSVKGVFTEAFF.

The chain links TRBV9 to TRBJ2-3; no reliable D call. Germline CDR1 reads SGDLS; CDR2 reads YYNGEE. The CDR3 extends over 15 amino acids. Deletions cut 0 bases from V and 1 base from J, with 9 bases between. CDR3 nucleotides: TGTGCCAGCAGCGTAGCTACGCTGGGCACAGATACGCAGTATTTT. Protein sequence: CASSVATLGTDTQYF.

The chain recombines TRBV6-6 with TRBJ1-4; 7 positions match TRBD1. Per germline, CDR1 MNHNY and CDR2 SVGAGI (reference sequence). CDR3 length equals 14 residues. J was trimmed by 5 bases and V by 6 bases; bases with no gene match: 6. CDR3: CASRPRQGNEKLFF. In nucleotides, the CDR3 is TGTGCCAGCAGACCTCGACAGGGAAATGAAAAACTGTTTTTT.